This T cell receptor beta chain originates from a study of blood T cell repertoires in COVID-19. This clone appeared once. The identical CDR3 is also encoded by other nucleotide sequences in the sample. TCRdb's copy holds only in-frame clones and misses some; the assay was immunoSEQ multiplex PCR. The sample carries roughly 200,000 clones, around 88% recorded once. CDR1 SGHAT and CDR2 FQNNGV come from the germline V gene. V gave up 5 bases and J gave up 4 bases; unmatched junction bases: 5. This CDR3 comprises 14 residues. The clonotype comes from a man aged 40-55 years with active or convalescent COVID-19. Sequenced input: peripheral blood. This chain links TRBV11-2 with TRBJ1-1, with 9 bases that match TRBD1. The CDR3 DNA follows: TGTGCCAGCAGCCGGGACAGGGCGTCCACTGAAGCTTTCTTT. As protein: CASSRDRASTEAFF.